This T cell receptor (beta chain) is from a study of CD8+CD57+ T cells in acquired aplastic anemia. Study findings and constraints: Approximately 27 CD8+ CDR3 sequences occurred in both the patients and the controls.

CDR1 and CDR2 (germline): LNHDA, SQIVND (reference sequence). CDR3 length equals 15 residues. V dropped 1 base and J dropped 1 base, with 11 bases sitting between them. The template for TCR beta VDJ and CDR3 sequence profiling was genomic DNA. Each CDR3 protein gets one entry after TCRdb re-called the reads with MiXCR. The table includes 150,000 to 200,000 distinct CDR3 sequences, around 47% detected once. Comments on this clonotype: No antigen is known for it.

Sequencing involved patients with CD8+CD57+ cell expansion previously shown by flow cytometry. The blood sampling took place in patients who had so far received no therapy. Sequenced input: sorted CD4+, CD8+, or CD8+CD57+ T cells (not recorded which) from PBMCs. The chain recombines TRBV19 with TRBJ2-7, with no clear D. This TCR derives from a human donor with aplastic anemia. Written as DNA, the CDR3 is TGTGCCAGTAGTATAGGGTCCCAGTATTCCTACGAGCAGTACTTC. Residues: CASSIGSQYSYEQYF.